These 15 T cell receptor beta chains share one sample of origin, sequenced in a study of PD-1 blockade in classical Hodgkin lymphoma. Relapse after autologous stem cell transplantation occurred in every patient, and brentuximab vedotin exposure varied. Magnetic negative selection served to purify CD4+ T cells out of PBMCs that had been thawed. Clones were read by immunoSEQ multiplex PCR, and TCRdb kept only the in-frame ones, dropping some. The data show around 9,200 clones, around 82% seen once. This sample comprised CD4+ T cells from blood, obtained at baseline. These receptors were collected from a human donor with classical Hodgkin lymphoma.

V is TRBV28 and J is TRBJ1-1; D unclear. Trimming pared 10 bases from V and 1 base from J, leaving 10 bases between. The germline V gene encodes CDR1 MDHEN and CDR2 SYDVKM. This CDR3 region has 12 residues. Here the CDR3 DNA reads TGTGCCACCAAGACAACGAACACTGAAGCTTTCTTT. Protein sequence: CATKTTNTEAFF.

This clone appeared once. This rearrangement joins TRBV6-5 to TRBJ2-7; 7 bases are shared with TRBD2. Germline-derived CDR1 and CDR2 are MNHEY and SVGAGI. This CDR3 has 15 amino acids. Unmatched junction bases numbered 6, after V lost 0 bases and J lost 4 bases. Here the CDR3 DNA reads TGTGCCAGCAGTTACTCCGGACTAGTCGGGTACGAGCAGTACTTC. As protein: CASSYSGLVGYEQYF.

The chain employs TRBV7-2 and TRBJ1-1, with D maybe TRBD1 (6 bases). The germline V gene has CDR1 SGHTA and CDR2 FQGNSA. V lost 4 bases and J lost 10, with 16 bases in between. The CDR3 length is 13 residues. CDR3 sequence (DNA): TGTGCCAGCAGCTACGGACAGATCGAGCCAGCTTTCTTT. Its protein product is CASSYGQIEPAFF.

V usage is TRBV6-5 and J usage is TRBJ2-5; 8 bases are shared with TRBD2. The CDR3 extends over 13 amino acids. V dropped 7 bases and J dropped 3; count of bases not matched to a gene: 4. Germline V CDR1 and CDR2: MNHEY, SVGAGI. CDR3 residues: CASNPGGKETQYF. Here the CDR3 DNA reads TGTGCCAGCAATCCGGGGGGGAAAGAGACCCAGTACTTC.

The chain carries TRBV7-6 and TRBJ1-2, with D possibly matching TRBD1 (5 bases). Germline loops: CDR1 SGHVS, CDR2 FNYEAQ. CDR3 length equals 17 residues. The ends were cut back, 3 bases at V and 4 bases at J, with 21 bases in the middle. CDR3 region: CASSLGSSGPGGYGYTF. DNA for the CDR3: TGTGCCAGCAGCTTGGGGTCTTCAGGGCCGGGGGGCTATGGCTACACCTTC.

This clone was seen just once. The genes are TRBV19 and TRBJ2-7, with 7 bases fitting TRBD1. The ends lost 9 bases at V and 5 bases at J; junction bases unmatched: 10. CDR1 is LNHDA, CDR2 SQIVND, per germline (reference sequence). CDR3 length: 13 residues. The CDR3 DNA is TGTGCCAGCCGGGACACAGGGGCCCACGAGCAGTACTTC. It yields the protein CASRDTGAHEQYF.

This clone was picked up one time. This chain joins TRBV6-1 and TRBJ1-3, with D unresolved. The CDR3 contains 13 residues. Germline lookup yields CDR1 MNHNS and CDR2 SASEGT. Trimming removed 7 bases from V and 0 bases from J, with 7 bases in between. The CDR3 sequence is CASKISSGNTIYF. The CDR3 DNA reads TGTGCCAGCAAGATAAGCTCTGGAAACACCATATATTTT.

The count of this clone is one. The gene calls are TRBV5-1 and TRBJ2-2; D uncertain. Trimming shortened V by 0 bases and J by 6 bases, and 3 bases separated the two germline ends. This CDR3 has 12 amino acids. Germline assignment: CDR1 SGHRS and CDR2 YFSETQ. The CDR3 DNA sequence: TGCGCCAGCAGCTTGGGTTCCGGGGAGCTGTTTTTT. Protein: CASSLGSGELFF.

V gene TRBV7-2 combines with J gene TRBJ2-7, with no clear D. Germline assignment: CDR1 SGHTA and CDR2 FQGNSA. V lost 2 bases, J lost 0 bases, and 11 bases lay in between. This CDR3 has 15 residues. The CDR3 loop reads CASSLIYDPSYEQYF. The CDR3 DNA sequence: TGTGCCAGCAGCTTAATCTACGATCCCTCCTACGAGCAGTACTTC.

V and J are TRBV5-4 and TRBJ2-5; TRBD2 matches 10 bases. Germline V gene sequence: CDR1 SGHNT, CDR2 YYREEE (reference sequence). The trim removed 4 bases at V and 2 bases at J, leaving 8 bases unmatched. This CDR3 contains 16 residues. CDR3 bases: TGTGCCAGCAGCAAACCGGGACTAGCGACACAAGAGACCCAGTACTTC. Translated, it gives CASSKPGLATQETQYF. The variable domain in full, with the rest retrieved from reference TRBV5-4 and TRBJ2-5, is ETGVTQSPTHLIKTRGQQVTLRCSSQSGHNTVSWYQQALGQGPQFIFQYYREEENGRGNFPPRFSGLQFPNYSSELNVNALELDDSALYLCASSKPGLATQETQYFGPGTRLLVL.

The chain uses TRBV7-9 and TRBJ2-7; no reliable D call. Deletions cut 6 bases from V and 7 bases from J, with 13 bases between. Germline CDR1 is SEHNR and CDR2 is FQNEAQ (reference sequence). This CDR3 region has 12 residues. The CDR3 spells CASSPIAAEQYF. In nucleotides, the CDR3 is TGTGCCAGCAGTCCCATTGCGGCGGAGCAGTACTTC.

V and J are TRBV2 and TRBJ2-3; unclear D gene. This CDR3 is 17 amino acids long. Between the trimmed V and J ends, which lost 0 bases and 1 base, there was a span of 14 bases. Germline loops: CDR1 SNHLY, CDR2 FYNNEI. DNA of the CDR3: TGTGCCAGCAGTGAAGCACTTTGGCAGAACCGCACAGATACGCAGTATTTT. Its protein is CASSEALWQNRTDTQYF. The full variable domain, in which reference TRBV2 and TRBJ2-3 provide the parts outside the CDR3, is EPEVTQTPSHQVTQMGQEVILRCVPISNHLYFYWYRQILGQKVEFLVSFYNNEISEKSEIFDDQFSVERPDGSNFTLKIRSTKLEDSAMYFCASSEALWQNRTDTQYFGPGTRLTVL.

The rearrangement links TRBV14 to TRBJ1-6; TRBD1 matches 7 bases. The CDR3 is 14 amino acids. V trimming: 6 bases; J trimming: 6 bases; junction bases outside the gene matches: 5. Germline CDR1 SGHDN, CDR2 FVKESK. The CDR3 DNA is TGTGCCAGCAGAAGGCAGGGGGTTAATTCACCCCTCCACTTT. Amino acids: CASRRQGVNSPLHF.

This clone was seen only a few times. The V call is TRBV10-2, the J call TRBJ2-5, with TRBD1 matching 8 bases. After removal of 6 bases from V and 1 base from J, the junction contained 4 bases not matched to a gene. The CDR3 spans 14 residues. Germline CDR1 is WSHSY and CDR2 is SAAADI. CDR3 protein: CASRRTGSQETQYF. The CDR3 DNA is TGCGCCAGCAGGAGGACAGGGAGCCAAGAGACCCAGTACTTC.

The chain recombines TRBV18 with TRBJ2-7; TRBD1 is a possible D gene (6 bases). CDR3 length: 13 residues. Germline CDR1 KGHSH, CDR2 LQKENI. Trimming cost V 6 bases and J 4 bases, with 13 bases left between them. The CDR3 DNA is TGTGCCAGCTCCCCGGGACATCGTTACGAGCAGTACTTC. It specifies CASSPGHRYEQYF.